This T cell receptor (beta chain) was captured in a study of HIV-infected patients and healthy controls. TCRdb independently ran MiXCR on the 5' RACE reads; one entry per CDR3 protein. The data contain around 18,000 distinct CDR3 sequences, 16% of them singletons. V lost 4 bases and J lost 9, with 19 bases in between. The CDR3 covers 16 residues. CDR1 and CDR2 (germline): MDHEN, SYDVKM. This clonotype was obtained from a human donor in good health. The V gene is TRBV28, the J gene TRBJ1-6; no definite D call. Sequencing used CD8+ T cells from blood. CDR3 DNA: TGTGCCAGCAGTTCACCATACGAGGGTTCCCGTTCACCCCTCCACTTT. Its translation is CASSSPYEGSRSPLHF.